What follows are 32 T cell receptor beta chains derived from one specimen sequenced in a study of cytomegalovirus exposure and HLA in healthy donors. Both 60 Vbeta primers and 13 Jbeta primers went into the PCR. Repertoires were generated with immunoSEQ multiplex PCR, while TCRdb's copy carries only in-frame clones and drops some. The sample lists 140,000 to 150,000 clones; approximately 78% were seen once. Sequenced: PBMCs. The receptors shown here come from a female donor in good health and CMV-seronegative.

The CDR3 reads CASRAAGTGHGYTF. CDR3 DNA: TGTGCCAGCAGAGCCGCCGGGACAGGGCATGGCTACACCTTC. The chain carries TRBV2 and TRBJ1-2; 9 bases align to TRBD1. The CDR3 extends over 14 amino acids. Germline loops: CDR1 SNHLY, CDR2 FYNNEI. Trimming removed 6 bases from V and 6 bases from J; junction bases left unmatched: 8.

This chain links TRBV28 with TRBJ1-1; D possibly corresponds to TRBD1 (6 bases). CDR3 length: 17 residues. CDR1 and CDR2 from the germline V gene are MDHEN and SYDVKM. V was shortened by 6 bases and J by 2 bases, with 22 bases between the two germline ends. The CDR3 nucleotides read TGTGCCAGCAGCCTCTACGGGGGGGGCAGTAGAAACACTGAAGCTTTCTTT. Protein: CASSLYGGGSRNTEAFF.

Here the CDR3 DNA reads TGTGCCATCAGTGAGTCGATTTTAACTAGCGGAGGGGCCTACGAGCAGTACTTC. This gives the protein CAISESILTSGGAYEQYF. The rearrangement links TRBV10-3 to TRBJ2-7; TRBD2 matches 8 bases. The germline V gene has CDR1 ENHRY and CDR2 SYGVKD. The CDR3 is made up of 18 amino acids. J lost 2 bases, V lost 0 bases, and 12 bases had no gene match.

The V and J genes are TRBV27 and TRBJ2-1; D might be TRBD1 (5 bases). The ends were cut back, 0 bases at V and 5 bases at J, with 11 bases in the middle. The CDR3 has 15 residues. Germline V gene data show CDR1 as MNHEY and CDR2 as SMNVEV (reference sequence). The CDR3 region has the DNA TGTGCCAGCAGTTTATCATGGCTAGGGGACAATGAGCAGTTCTTC. This sequence encodes CASSLSWLGDNEQFF.

V is TRBV30 and J is TRBJ2-7; possible D gene TRBD2, 5 bases. CDR1 and CDR2 from the germline V gene are GTSNPN and SVGIG (reference sequence). Trimming took off 5 bases at V and 3 bases at J, with 14 bases between the two ends. This CDR3 has 13 residues. Here the CDR3 reads CAWGLPWYYEQYF. In nucleotides, the CDR3 is TGTGCCTGGGGACTTCCGTGGTACTACGAGCAGTACTTC.

This rearrangement joins TRBV7-2 to TRBJ1-5, with D perhaps TRBD1 (6 bases). Trimming removed 4 bases at V and 4 bases at J, with 11 bases between. Germline CDR1 and CDR2: SGHTA and FQGNSA. The CDR3 has 14 residues. For the CDR3, the DNA is TGTGCCAGCAGCTCCGACAGGAGAAATCAGCCCCAGCATTTT. Translation gives CASSSDRRNQPQHF.

The gene calls are TRBV14 and TRBJ1-1; possible D gene TRBD1, 6 bases. The CDR3 loop spans 13 amino acids. Per germline, CDR1 SGHDN and CDR2 FVKESK. V was shortened by 4 bases and J by 1 base, with 7 bases between the two germline ends. CDR3 loop: CASSLGQNTEAFF. The CDR3 bases are TGTGCCAGCAGCCTGGGACAGAACACTGAAGCTTTCTTT. Filled out from reference TRBV14 and TRBJ1-1, the complete variable domain reads EAGVTQFPSHSVIEKGQTVTLRCDPISGHDNLYWYRRVMGKEIKFLLHFVKESKQDESGMPNNRFLAERTGGTYSTLKVQPAELEDSGVYFCASSLGQNTEAFFGQGTRLTVV.

There are a few counts of this clone. The chain carries TRBV5-1 and TRBJ1-1, with 7 bases identical to TRBD1. J gave up 3 bases and V 1 base, and 6 bases lay outside the gene matches. Per germline, CDR1 SGHRS and CDR2 YFSETQ. This CDR3 comprises 15 residues. This CDR3 reads CASSLISTGDTEAFF. In DNA form, the CDR3 reads TGCGCCAGCAGCTTGATAAGTACAGGGGACACTGAAGCTTTCTTT. The whole variable domain, remainder taken from reference TRBV5-1 and TRBJ1-1, is KAGVTQTPRYLIKTRGQQVTLSCSPISGHRSVSWYQQTPGQGLQFLFEYFSETQRNKGNFPGRFSGRQFSNSRSEMNVSTLELGDSALYLCASSLISTGDTEAFFGQGTRLTVV.

The chain carries TRBV28 and TRBJ1-5, with 8 bases identical to TRBD1. J gave up 1 base and V 5 bases, and 19 bases lay outside the gene matches. Germline-derived CDR1 and CDR2 are MDHEN and SYDVKM. The CDR3 consists of 20 residues. The CDR3 DNA reads TGTGCCAGCAGTGGAATTTTTGGACAGGGAATATTTCGGAGCAATCAGCCCCAGCATTTT. Protein: CASSGIFGQGIFRSNQPQHF.

This chain uses TRBV27 with TRBJ2-7; possible D gene TRBD1, 6 bases. The CDR3 covers 13 residues. V dropped 8 bases and J dropped 4 bases, with 15 bases sitting between them. Germline assignment: CDR1 MNHEY and CDR2 SMNVEV (reference sequence). The CDR3, as DNA: TGTGCCAGCCGAGGGACGAGGGGGTACGAGCAGTACTTC. This gives the protein CASRGTRGYEQYF.

As for this clone: Compared with germline, one end of the junction differs, possibly owing to a read error. This chain uses TRBV7-9 with TRBJ2-7; 7 nucleotides match TRBD1. Germline V gives CDR1 SEHNR, CDR2 FQNEAQ (reference sequence). The CDR3 spans 14 residues. This CDR3 is CTSSLAGTVSPQYF. The CDR3 DNA follows: TGTACCAGCAGCTTAGCCGGGACAGTTTCCCCGCAGTACTTC.

This clone was observed a single time. The V gene is TRBV6-5, the J gene TRBJ2-7; no reliable D call. CDR3 length: 13 amino acids. V was trimmed by 6 bases and J by 4 bases, leaving 13 bases between them. The V gene's germline CDR1 is MNHEY and CDR2 SVGAGI. The CDR3 coding sequence is TGTGCCAGCAGCCCTATATCTGAGTACGAGCAGTACTTC. Translation: CASSPISEYEQYF.

This clone was seen only a few times. V is TRBV4-1 and J is TRBJ2-2, with 11 bases lining up with TRBD2. From germline, CDR1 is MGHRA and CDR2 YSYEKL. The CDR3 has 17 residues. With 3 bases clipped from V and 4 bases from J, the junction kept 7 bases outside the gene matches. CDR3 nucleotide sequence: TGCGCCAGCAGCCAGCCCATAGCGGGAGGGTTCACCGGGGAGCTGTTTTTT. Its protein product is CASSQPIAGGFTGELFF.

The rearrangement uses TRBV2 and TRBJ2-3; 9 bases line up with TRBD2. V trimming: 6 bases; J trimming: 1 base; junction bases outside the gene matches: 5. The germline gives CDR1 SNHLY, CDR2 FYNNEI. The CDR3 contains 15 residues. In DNA, the CDR3 is TGTGCCAGCAGCCCTCGGACTAGCGGCACAGATACGCAGTATTTT. Residues: CASSPRTSGTDTQYF.

The chain joins TRBV7-6 to TRBJ2-3; 10 bases match TRBD2. Germline V gene sequence: CDR1 SGHVS, CDR2 FNYEAQ. CDR3 length: 14 residues. V shed 5 bases, J shed 4 bases, and the junction held 3 bases outside the gene matches. CDR3 bases: TGTGCCAGCAGCCCCAGCGGGAGGGCAGATACGCAGTATTTT. Protein sequence: CASSPSGRADTQYF.

The rearrangement links TRBV5-6 to TRBJ2-3; the D gene is possibly TRBD1 (5 bases). The germline V and J ends were trimmed by 0 bases and 3 bases, with 11 bases remaining between them. The germline V gene encodes CDR1 SGHDT and CDR2 YYEEEE. The CDR3 totals 15 residues. CDR3 in amino acids: CASSLAGKGTDTQYF. As DNA, the CDR3 is TGTGCCAGCAGCTTGGCAGGGAAGGGGACAGATACGCAGTATTTT.

Comment on this clone: A read error may produce the germline difference seen at one junction end. The V gene is TRBV4-1, the J gene TRBJ2-7, with TRBD2 matching over 10 bases. This CDR3 spans 14 amino acids. CDR1 is MGHRA, CDR2 YSYEKL, per germline. The CDR3 loop reads CASSRTSGRGEQYF. The CDR3 coding sequence is TGTGCCAGCAGCCGGACTAGCGGCAGGGGCGAGCAGTACTTC.

V usage is TRBV5-1 and J usage is TRBJ1-5; a possible D gene is TRBD1 (5 bases). V was cut by 2 bases and J by 8 bases, with 14 bases left in between. The CDR3 extends over 14 amino acids. Germline V gene lookup returns CDR1 SGHRS and CDR2 YFSETQ. The CDR3 here is CASSLEGRGEPQHF. The DNA of the CDR3 is TGCGCCAGCAGCTTAGAGGGGAGGGGAGAGCCCCAGCATTTT.

This chain joins TRBV27 and TRBJ2-2; D possibly corresponds to TRBD2 (6 bases). V lost 3 bases to trimming and J lost 7 bases, with 12 bases between them. The CDR3 spans 14 residues. Germline lookup yields CDR1 MNHEY and CDR2 SMNVEV (reference sequence). CDR3 in amino acids: CASSFAGLGGELFF. CDR3 nucleotide sequence: TGTGCCAGCAGTTTTGCGGGGTTGGGCGGGGAGCTGTTTTTT.

The chain recombines TRBV15 with TRBJ1-5; D call uncertain. The V end lost 1 base, the J end lost 2 bases, and 6 bases lay between the germline ends. The CDR3 is 14 amino acids. Germline V gene lookup returns CDR1 LNHNV and CDR2 YYDKDF (reference sequence). The CDR3: CATSRGGGNQPQHF. The CDR3 nucleotides read TGTGCCACCAGCAGAGGCGGGGGCAATCAGCCCCAGCATTTT.

The genes are TRBV18 and TRBJ2-7, with 9 positions matching TRBD1. The CDR3 runs 14 residues. Germline V gene sequence: CDR1 KGHSH, CDR2 LQKENI. Unmatched junction bases numbered 9, after V lost 7 bases and J lost 5 bases. CDR3 in DNA: TGTGCCAGCTTACCCGGGACAGGGCTGAACGAGCAGTACTTC. Translating it yields CASLPGTGLNEQYF.

This clone was detected once. The chain employs TRBV27 and TRBJ2-7; D remains unclear. V lost 3 bases and J lost 4, with 10 bases in between. Germline assignment: CDR1 MNHEY and CDR2 SMNVEV (reference sequence). The CDR3 is 13 amino acids. The CDR3 DNA reads TGTGCCAGCAGTTTTCTACAGTCTTACGAGCAGTACTTC. Amino acids: CASSFLQSYEQYF.

This clone has more than one count but fewer than ten. The chain couples TRBV5-1 to TRBJ1-2, with D perhaps matching TRBD1 (6 bases). Deletions cut 0 bases from V and 6 bases from J, with 21 bases between. The germline CDR1 and CDR2 sequences are SGHRS and YFSETQ. The CDR3 extends over 17 amino acids. This CDR3 is CASSLVGGQPERDGYTF. In DNA, the CDR3 is TGCGCCAGCAGCTTGGTTGGCGGACAGCCTGAAAGAGATGGCTACACCTTC.

The chain links TRBV7-9 to TRBJ2-5, with no clear D. The CDR3 is 15 residues long. The germline V and J ends were trimmed by 5 bases and 2 bases, with 15 bases remaining between them. Germline loops: CDR1 SEHNR, CDR2 FQNEAQ (reference sequence). CDR3 sequence (DNA): TGTGCCAGCAGCCGTAGACGCGGATGGCAAGAGACCCAGTACTTC. Protein sequence: CASSRRRGWQETQYF.

The rearrangement uses TRBV5-1 and TRBJ2-1, with D unresolved. V lost 2 bases to trimming and J lost 0 bases, with 12 bases between them. The CDR3 covers 16 residues. Germline CDR1 SGHRS, CDR2 YFSETQ. The CDR3 reads CASSLSEASSYNEQFF. DNA of the CDR3: TGCGCCAGCAGCTTAAGTGAAGCGAGCTCCTACAATGAGCAGTTCTTC. Using reference TRBV5-1 and TRBJ2-1 for the parts outside the CDR3, the full variable domain is KAGVTQTPRYLIKTRGQQVTLSCSPISGHRSVSWYQQTPGQGLQFLFEYFSETQRNKGNFPGRFSGRQFSNSRSEMNVSTLELGDSALYLCASSLSEASSYNEQFFGPGTRLTVL.

This chain uses TRBV5-1 with TRBJ2-7; a weak D match, TRBD1 (6 bases). The CDR3 extends over 14 amino acids. Germline CDR1 SGHRS, CDR2 YFSETQ. Trimming pared 0 bases from V and 5 bases from J, leaving 12 bases between. The CDR3 sequence is CASSLVQGDHEQYF. For the CDR3, the DNA is TGCGCCAGCAGCTTGGTACAGGGAGATCACGAGCAGTACTTC.

The V call is TRBV6-5, the J call TRBJ1-5; the D gene is possibly TRBD1 (6 bases). The length of the CDR3 is 13 residues. Looked up from germline, CDR1 is MNHEY and CDR2 is SVGAGI. Trimming removed 6 bases at V and 6 bases at J, with 12 bases between. In DNA, the CDR3 is TGTGCCAGCAGAGGGGGGGTGGCTCAGCCCCAGCATTTT. Translating gives CASRGGVAQPQHF.

This chain uses TRBV9 with TRBJ1-2; TRBD1 matches 7 bases. Germline CDR1 reads SGDLS; CDR2 reads YYNGEE. V lost 2 bases to trimming and J lost 1 base; unmatched junction nucleotides: 2. The CDR3 is made up of 14 amino acids. Written as DNA, the CDR3 is TGTGCCAGCAGCGTCCGACAGGGTAACTATGGCTACACCTTC. Translated: CASSVRQGNYGYTF.

The chain uses TRBV6-6 and TRBJ1-1, with a possible D match to TRBD1 (6 bases). Trimming left V 5 bases short and J 1 base short, with 11 bases between. Germline values: CDR1 MNHNY, CDR2 SVGAGI (reference sequence). The CDR3 loop spans 14 amino acids. The CDR3 reads CASSKQGSNTEAFF. CDR3 nucleotides: TGTGCCAGCAGTAAACAGGGCTCGAACACTGAAGCTTTCTTT.

This clone was observed a handful of times. The V call is TRBV5-1, the J call TRBJ1-1, with D tentatively TRBD1 (6 bases). V lost 3 bases to trimming and J lost 1 base, with 13 bases between them. The germline gives CDR1 SGHRS, CDR2 YFSETQ. This CDR3 is built from 15 residues. The CDR3 DNA is TGCGCCAGCAGCTCTACACAAGGGGGGAACACTGAAGCTTTCTTT. As protein: CASSSTQGGNTEAFF.

V is TRBV19 and J is TRBJ1-5; D might be TRBD1 (6 bases). CDR1 and CDR2 from the germline V gene are LNHDA and SQIVND (reference sequence). The CDR3 sequence is 14 residues long. Trimming stripped 6 bases from V and 6 bases from J, with 15 bases between. The CDR3 loop is CASSQRGGTQPQHF. The CDR3 DNA follows: TGTGCCAGTAGCCAGAGGGGGGGAACTCAGCCCCAGCATTTT. The full variable domain, in which reference TRBV19 and TRBJ1-5 provide the parts outside the CDR3, is DGGITQSPKYLFRKEGQNVTLSCEQNLNHDAMYWYRQDPGQGLRLIYYSQIVNDFQKGDIAEGYSVSREKKESFPLTVTSAQKNPTAFYLCASSQRGGTQPQHFGDGTRLSIL.

The chain is built from TRBV5-1 and TRBJ2-6; 9 bases fit TRBD1. CDR3 size: 17 residues. The J segment lost 1 base and the V segment lost 3 bases, leaving 5 bases of the junction unmatched. Germline CDR1 reads SGHRS; CDR2 reads YFSETQ. The CDR3 nucleotides read TGCGCCAGCAGCTCTGGACAGGGGACATCTGGGGCCAACGTCCTGACTTTC. Translated, it gives CASSSGQGTSGANVLTF.